Each of the 26 T cell receptor beta chains below was sequenced from the same sample in a study of OX40 agonist ivuxolimab in advanced cancers. Library method: the immunoSEQ multiplex PCR assay. TCRdb retrieved this table from immuneACCESS and kept in-frame rearrangements only. Not all clones are present; in checked studies, unresolved V genes account for under half, and no reason is known for the remainder. The sample table records around 95,000 clones; 90% to 95% of these occur just once. The biggest ten clones account for around 0.25% of the sample. This sample comprised CD4+ or CD8+ T cells sorted from blood, obtained in a trial of the OX40 agonist ivuxolimab. The receptors here all came from an adult with an advanced solid tumor such as melanoma, head and neck, liver or kidney cancer.

The genes are TRBV14 and TRBJ2-1; 8 nucleotides align to TRBD2. V lost 1 base to trimming and J lost 1 base; unmatched junction nucleotides: 3. The CDR3 totals 16 residues. The germline V gene encodes CDR1 SGHDN and CDR2 FVKESK. In DNA form, the CDR3 reads TGTGCCAGCAGCCAAGGCTCTAGCGGGTCCTACAATGAGCAGTTCTTC. This encodes CASSQGSSGSYNEQFF.

The rearrangement uses TRBV28 and TRBJ2-3, with 9 bases identical to TRBD1. J was trimmed by 6 bases and V by 6 bases; bases with no gene match: 4. The CDR3 has 13 residues. Germline CDR1 and CDR2: MDHEN and SYDVKM. CDR3 nucleotide sequence: TGTGCCAGCAGGCGGACAGGGGAGGATACGCAGTATTTT. This gives the protein CASRRTGEDTQYF.

The V and J genes are TRBV28 and TRBJ1-1, with a weak D call TRBD1 (5 bases). Germline CDR1 is MDHEN and CDR2 is SYDVKM. The V gene lost 2 bases and the J gene lost 3 bases, with 13 bases spanning the gap. The CDR3 length is 15 residues. The CDR3 sequence: CASSLTDAGDTEAFF. The CDR3 region has the DNA TGTGCCAGCAGTTTAACGGATGCGGGGGACACTGAAGCTTTCTTT.

This sequence joins TRBV28 and TRBJ1-2; D is unclear. Trimming cost V 1 base and J 5 bases, with 11 bases left between them. The CDR3 sequence is 14 residues long. Germline V gives CDR1 MDHEN, CDR2 SYDVKM. The CDR3 region has the DNA TGTGCCAGCAGTTTATTTAGCAGGATTTATGGCTACACCTTC. This translates into CASSLFSRIYGYTF.

V is TRBV7-3 and J is TRBJ2-2; TRBD2 matches 13 bases. The V and J ends lost 4 bases and 1 base, in that order; junction bases with no gene match: 3. Germline CDR1 reads SGHTA; CDR2 reads FQGTGA. The CDR3 covers 17 residues. The DNA for the CDR3 is TGTGCCAGCAGCTCTCGGACTAGCGGGGGGAACACCGGGGAGCTGTTTTTT. This sequence encodes CASSSRTSGGNTGELFF.

The CDR3 nucleotides read TGCGCCAGCAGCCAGGGCCTTCTATTGGACAGGGCCCAGTACTTC. This translates into CASSQGLLLDRAQYF. The chain uses TRBV4-1 and TRBJ2-5; 8 nucleotides line up with TRBD1. Germline V gene data show CDR1 as MGHRA and CDR2 as YSYEKL. Germline trimming cut 3 bases from V and 9 bases from J; bases unmatched to any gene: 12. CDR3 length equals 15 residues.

This sequence joins TRBV11-3 and TRBJ1-6; no clear D gene. Germline assignment: CDR1 SGHNT and CDR2 YENEEA. Trimming removed 2 bases from V and 10 bases from J, with 9 bases in between. CDR3 length: 13 amino acids. The CDR3 DNA is TGTGCCAGCAGCTTATCCTTTAGGTCACCCCTCCACTTT. The encoded protein is CASSLSFRSPLHF.

This clone occurred a few times. The gene calls are TRBV25-1 and TRBJ2-5; 9 bases are shared with TRBD2. The CDR3 consists of 13 residues. V dropped 8 bases and J dropped 4; count of bases not matched to a gene: 5. From germline, CDR1 is MGHDK and CDR2 SYGVNS. The CDR3 sequence is CASRTSARETQYF. CDR3 bases: TGTGCCAGCCGGACTAGCGCCCGAGAGACCCAGTACTTC.

J is TRBJ2-5 and V is TRBV25-1, with D unclear. Trimming took 1 base from V and 1 from J, leaving 10 bases between them. The germline V gene has CDR1 MGHDK and CDR2 SYGVNS. The CDR3 is made up of 15 amino acids. The CDR3 nucleotides are TGTGCCAGCAGTGAATCCCAAAAGGTCCAAGAGACCCAGTACTTC. Protein: CASSESQKVQETQYF.

V usage is TRBV4-2 and J usage is TRBJ2-5, with unresolved D. Trimming cost V 1 base and J 5 bases, with 17 bases left between them. Germline values: CDR1 LGHNA, CDR2 YNFKEQ. This CDR3 spans 16 amino acids. The CDR3, as DNA: TGTGCCAGCAGCCAAGGATTTGGGTTTTCTAGGGAGACCCAGTACTTC. Its protein is CASSQGFGFSRETQYF.

This chain connects TRBV6-5 to TRBJ2-3; D possibly corresponds to TRBD2 (6 bases). Trimming left V 4 bases short and J 7 bases short, with 15 bases between. CDR3 length: 14 residues. The germline CDR1 and CDR2 sequences are MNHEY and SVGAGI. CDR3 in DNA: TGTGCCAGCAGTTCTACTAGGGGCGGGAATACGCAGTATTTT. Protein sequence: CASSSTRGGNTQYF.

The chain carries TRBV9 and TRBJ2-1; tentative D call: TRBD1 (5 bases). From germline, CDR1 is SGDLS and CDR2 YYNGEE. The CDR3 consists of 13 residues. V was trimmed by 3 bases and J by 3 bases, leaving 7 bases between them. The CDR3 loop is CASSGRDYNEQFF. DNA of the CDR3: TGTGCCAGCAGCGGCAGGGACTACAATGAGCAGTTCTTC.

V gene TRBV28 combines with J gene TRBJ1-4; D remains unclear. Germline V lookup: CDR1 MDHEN, CDR2 SYDVKM. Trimming cost V 5 bases and J 0 bases, with 13 bases left between them. CDR3 length equals 16 residues. CDR3 region: CASSELTLATNEKLFF. In DNA, the CDR3 is TGTGCCAGCAGTGAACTCACGTTAGCAACTAATGAAAAACTGTTTTTT.

The CDR3, as DNA: TGTGCCAGCACAGGACCCCACAATGAGCAGTTCTTC. Translation: CASTGPHNEQFF. The chain is built from TRBV6-5 and TRBJ2-1, with no clear D. CDR3 length: 12 residues. Per germline, CDR1 MNHEY and CDR2 SVGAGI. V lost 7 bases, J lost 5 bases, and 9 bases lay in between.

In DNA, the CDR3 is TGTGCCAGCAGCTTGATGAGCCAAGAAGCTTTCTTT. Encoded protein: CASSLMSQEAFF. This chain links TRBV7-9 with TRBJ1-1; D is unresolved. Trimming stripped 3 bases from V and 8 bases from J, with 10 bases between. CDR1 is SEHNR and CDR2 is FQNEAQ in the germline V gene (reference sequence). This CDR3 contains 12 residues.

The CDR3 bases are TGTGCCTGGAGTGTACAACTTACGAGTAATGAAAAACTGTTTTTT. This gives the protein CAWSVQLTSNEKLFF. This chain uses TRBV30 with TRBJ1-4; no reliable D call. The V gene lost 0 bases and the J gene lost 4 bases, with 12 bases spanning the gap. The CDR3 sequence is 15 residues long. Germline CDR1 GTSNPN, CDR2 SVGIG (reference sequence).

This sequence joins TRBV30 and TRBJ1-1; D might be TRBD1 (6 bases). V was trimmed by 2 bases and J by 5 bases, leaving 12 bases between them. The CDR3 loop spans 13 amino acids. Germline V gene sequence: CDR1 GTSNPN, CDR2 SVGIG (reference sequence). CDR3 residues: CAWSLGGRTEAFF. CDR3 bases: TGTGCCTGGAGTTTAGGGGGAAGGACTGAAGCTTTCTTT.

V usage is TRBV4-3 and J usage is TRBJ2-3; D is undetermined. This CDR3 region has 13 residues. The germline V gene has CDR1 LGHNA and CDR2 YSLEER. V was cut by 0 bases and J by 7 bases, with 8 bases left in between. CDR3 sequence (DNA): TGCGCCAGCAGCCAAGACGTTGTGAATACGCAGTATTTT. Protein product: CASSQDVVNTQYF.

The chain joins TRBV25-1 to TRBJ1-1; D is unclear. Trimming cost V 1 base and J 5 bases, with 11 bases left between them. Germline loops: CDR1 MGHDK, CDR2 SYGVNS. The CDR3 runs 14 residues. CDR3 region: CASSESVGWTEAFF. CDR3 nucleotides: TGTGCCAGCAGTGAATCAGTGGGGTGGACTGAAGCTTTCTTT.

The V and J genes are TRBV6-1 and TRBJ1-2; possibly TRBD1 for D (6 bases). Trimming took 9 bases from V and 7 from J, leaving 24 bases between them. The length of the CDR3 is 15 residues. The germline V gene encodes CDR1 MNHNS and CDR2 SASEGT. DNA for the CDR3: TGTGCCAGTCGACTGGGGGGGCTATTGGTTTTTGGCTACACCTTC. As protein: CASRLGGLLVFGYTF.

This clone appeared a single time. The chain carries TRBV7-2 and TRBJ2-3; 10 positions match TRBD2. The germline V gene has CDR1 SGHTA and CDR2 FQGNSA. The ends lost 4 bases at V and 3 bases at J; junction bases unmatched: 4. The CDR3 covers 15 residues. The CDR3 loop reads CASSSQRGGTDTQYF. Written as DNA, the CDR3 is TGTGCCAGCAGCTCCCAGCGGGGGGGGACAGATACGCAGTATTTT.

The chain employs TRBV27 and TRBJ2-1, with TRBD2 identical over 7 bases. This CDR3 contains 16 residues. V dropped 0 bases and J dropped 4; count of bases not matched to a gene: 6. Germline loops: CDR1 MNHEY, CDR2 SMNVEV (reference sequence). This chain's CDR3 is CASSLSWAGVYNEQFF. The CDR3 coding sequence is TGTGCCAGCAGTTTATCGTGGGCGGGGGTATACAATGAGCAGTTCTTC.

The chain carries TRBV6-6 and TRBJ1-2; D might be TRBD1 (5 bases). The CDR3 is 13 amino acids. V was shortened by 5 bases and J by 8 bases, with 15 bases between the two germline ends. Germline CDR1 reads MNHNY; CDR2 reads SVGAGI (reference sequence). The CDR3 DNA is TGTGCCAGCAGTGCCAGGGAGTTTGAAGGCTACACCTTC. Amino acid sequence: CASSAREFEGYTF.

A single count supports this clone. The rearrangement joins TRBV7-3 to TRBJ1-6; D is unclear. The V end was cut by 1 base, the J end by 8 bases, with 9 bases between. The CDR3 extends over 14 amino acids. CDR1 SGHTA and CDR2 FQGTGA come from the germline V gene. The CDR3 sequence is CASSLMGTHSPLHF. In nucleotides, the CDR3 is TGTGCCAGCAGCTTAATGGGCACTCATTCACCCCTCCACTTT.

The V call is TRBV11-2, the J call TRBJ1-6; no definite D call. Trimming cost V 2 bases and J 8 bases, with 13 bases left between them. The CDR3 is made up of 15 amino acids. Germline CDR1 and CDR2: SGHAT and FQNNGV. The CDR3 here is CASSLMVAVHSPLHF. The CDR3 DNA is TGTGCCAGCAGCTTAATGGTTGCAGTCCATTCACCCCTCCACTTT.

V is TRBV5-6 and J is TRBJ2-1; D call uncertain. CDR1 is SGHDT and CDR2 is YYEEEE in the germline V gene. Trimming shortened V by 0 bases and J by 0 bases, and 7 bases separated the two germline ends. The CDR3 is made up of 15 amino acids. CDR3 loop: CASSLGGSSYNEQFF. The CDR3 DNA is TGTGCCAGCAGCTTGGGCGGTAGCTCCTACAATGAGCAGTTCTTC.